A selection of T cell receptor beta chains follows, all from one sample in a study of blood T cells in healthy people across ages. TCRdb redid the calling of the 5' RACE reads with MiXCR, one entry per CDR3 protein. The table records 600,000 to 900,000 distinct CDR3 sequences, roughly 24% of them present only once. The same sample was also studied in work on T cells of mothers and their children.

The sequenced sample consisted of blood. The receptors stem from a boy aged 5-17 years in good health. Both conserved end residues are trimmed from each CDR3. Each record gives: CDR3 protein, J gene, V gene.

CDR3 protein: ATGTGASNTGELF
J gene: TRBJ2-2
V gene: TRBV5-1

CDR3 protein: ASSQERPSRDEQY
J gene: TRBJ2-7
V gene: TRBV14

CDR3 protein: AIRGTGAHTDTQY
J gene: TRBJ2-3
V gene: TRBV10-3

CDR3 protein: ASSLQLWETQY
J gene: TRBJ2-5
V gene: TRBV7-3

CDR3 protein: ASSQERLMSPYGYT
J gene: TRBJ1-2
V gene: TRBV14

CDR3 protein: ASGLDPYKLAKNIQY
J gene: TRBJ2-4
V gene: TRBV12-3/TRBV12-4

CDR3 protein: SPPGGENTEAF
J gene: TRBJ1-1
V gene: TRBV29-1

CDR3 protein: ASSPPTVGDEQF
J gene: -
V gene: TRBV7-9

CDR3 protein: ARSQKWGAEQF
J gene: TRBJ2-1
V gene: TRBV6-1

CDR3 protein: SGTVGYRLETQY
J gene: TRBJ2-5
V gene: TRBV29-1